This record covers a single T cell receptor (beta chain). What it binds is not known. This record belongs to a study of T cell responses to AZD1222 COVID-19 vaccine. Study summary: Pooled together were second doses at about 4 or about 12 weeks.

Study-wide points: It should be noted that donors were predominantly white British and more often female, and clonal diversity was possibly underestimated. No day 14 peak samples; only post-peak repertoires were characterized.

The protocol was immunoSEQ multiplex PCR, while the TCRdb copy is restricted to in-frame clones and leaves out a portion. The sample contains fewer than 150,000 clones, more than 75% of which appear only once. The CDR3 totals 14 residues. CDR1 SGHNT and CDR2 YYREEE come from the germline V gene (reference sequence). V lost 10 bases and J lost 1, with 12 bases in between. V and J are TRBV5-4 and TRBJ2-6, with D unclear. The source is an adult in good health. The material sequenced was peripheral blood, taken on day 0 of AZD1222 vaccination. The CDR3 reads CAEQLESGANVLTF. In DNA form, the CDR3 reads TGTGCCGAACAGCTTGAATCTGGGGCCAACGTCCTGACTTTC.